The rows below give T cell receptor beta chains drawn from one sample of a study of blood T cell repertoires in COVID-19. Using immunoSEQ multiplex PCR, the repertoire was profiled, and TCRdb retains in-frame clones only, with some absent. Of over 200,000 clones in the sample, 70% to 90% were seen once. The specimen sequenced was PBMCs or T cells enriched from blood (not recorded which). The receptors stem from a man aged 35 to 55 who had recovered from COVID-19. The CDR3 runs from the conserved cysteine through the conserved F or W. The D gene is left open where the match is weak. A clone size is listed for some rows: how often the clone was seen (once, few, many), or a class if it is expanded.

J gene | D gene | clone size | V gene | CDR3 DNA | CDR3 protein
TRBJ2-3 | TRBD2 | . | TRBV24-1 | TGTGCCACCAGTGACCCCATTAGCGGGAGGGCCCCAGATACGCAGTATTTT | CATSDPISGRAPDTQYF
TRBJ1-2 | . | many | TRBV10-3 | TGTGCCATCAGTGAGCCCCCGGGAGGCTACACCTTC | CAISEPPGGYTF
TRBJ1-3 | TRBD1 | . | TRBV3-1/TRBV3-2 | TGTGCCAGCAGACGCTCTGCAGGGGGGGGAAACACCATATATTTT | CASRRSAGGGNTIYF
TRBJ2-5 | TRBD2 | . | TRBV29-1 | TGCAGCGTTGGGGAGAACCCAGCGGGAGGATTCAGAGAGACCCAGTACTTC | CSVGENPAGGFRETQYF
TRBJ2-7 | TRBD1 | . | TRBV2 | TGTGCCAGCAGTCTCCTCCCGGGACAGGGGAGAGAGCAGTACTTC | CASSLLPGQGREQYF
TRBJ2-1 | . | . | TRBV24-1 | TGTGCCACCAGTGGAGGCGGCGAGCAGTTCTTC | CATSGGGEQFF
TRBJ1-1 | . | few | TRBV5-1 | TGCGCCAGCAGCTTGAGTCAGGGGAGAGGGGCTGAAGCTTTCTTT | CASSLSQGRGAEAFF
TRBJ1-5 | . | . | TRBV27 | TGTGCCAGCAGTGCGGGGAATGAGAGGCGGAGCAATCAGCCCCAGCATTTT | CASSAGNERRSNQPQHF
TRBJ1-1 | . | . | TRBV5-1 | TGCGCCAGCAGCTCCCGGTGGGGGGGAGAAGCTTTCTTT | CASSSRWGGEAFF
TRBJ1-1 | TRBD1 | once | TRBV13 | TGTGCCAGCAGACGGACAGGGTGGGGTGGGGGTACTGAAGCTTTCTTT | CASRRTGWGGGTEAFF
TRBJ2-3 | TRBD2 | . | TRBV7-3 | TGTGCCAGCAGCCATGGGCGGGAGAGGGATACGCAGTATTTT | CASSHGRERDTQYF
TRBJ1-5 | . | . | TRBV2 | TGTGCCAGCAGTGGGAACAGGAACAATCAGCCCCAGCATTTT | CASSGNRNNQPQHF
TRBJ2-5 | TRBD1 | . | TRBV28 | TGTATATTACTAGAGGACAGGGGCAGGGTGACCCAGTACTTC | CILLEDRGRVTQYF
TRBJ1-2 | TRBD1 | . | TRBV19 | TGTGCCAGTAGTATCCGGGACAGTACTAACTATGGCTACACCTTC | CASSIRDSTNYGYTF
TRBJ2-1 | . | . | TRBV15 | TGTGCCACCAGCAGAGAGCCCCCCCGCGGGACCGGTTATGAGCAGTTCTTC | CATSREPPRGTGYEQFF
TRBJ2-5 | TRBD2 | . | TRBV2 | TGTGCCAGCCAGAGGCCTAGCGGGAGCCAAGAGACCCAGTACTTC | CASQRPSGSQETQYF
TRBJ2-3 | . | once | TRBV3-1/TRBV3-2 | TGTGCCAGCAGCCAAGATCTGCCTAGAGAGGGCACAGATACGCAGTATTTT | CASSQDLPREGTDTQYF
TRBJ1-3 | . | once | TRBV7-9 | TGTGCCAGCAGCCAAAATACAGCCTCTGGAAACACCATATATTTT | CASSQNTASGNTIYF
TRBJ1-4 | . | many | TRBV10-2 | TGCGCCAGCAGTGAAGTTCAGGTATTCGAAAAACTGTTTTTT | CASSEVQVFEKLFF
TRBJ1-2 | TRBD1 | few | TRBV5-6 | TGTGCCAGCAGCTCCGGGACAGGGATCTGGAACTATGGCTACACCTTC | CASSSGTGIWNYGYTF
TRBJ2-3 | TRBD2 | few | TRBV29-1 | TGCAGCGTTGAAGGAGGGACTAGTAGGACAGATACGCAGTATTTT | CSVEGGTSRTDTQYF
TRBJ2-1 | TRBD1 | . | TRBV29-1 | TGCAGCGTTGGCAGGGGGAGCTCCTACAATGAGCAGTTCTTC | CSVGRGSSYNEQFF
TRBJ1-1 | . | once | TRBV19 | TGTGCCAGTAGTATTTGGGGAGTTGACACTGAAGCTTTCTTT | CASSIWGVDTEAFF
TRBJ1-6 | TRBD1 | . | TRBV2 | TGTGCCAGCAGTACGACAGGGGGATCACCCCTCCACTTT | CASSTTGGSPLHF
TRBJ1-2 | . | . | TRBV19 | TGTGCCAGTAGTATATCGGTGAAGTTGTATATGGGCTACACCTTC | CASSISVKLYMGYTF
TRBJ2-3 | TRBD2 | . | TRBV28 | TGTGCCAGCAGCCATACAAAACTAGCGGGAGACTTGTTGGATACGCAGTATTTT | CASSHTKLAGDLLDTQYF
TRBJ1-5 | . | . | TRBV5-6 | TGTGCCAGCAGCTTTAAAACGGACACAGTCAATCAGCCCCAGCATTTT | CASSFKTDTVNQPQHF
TRBJ2-1 | TRBD2 | once | TRBV19 | TGTGCCAGTAGTATAGCCGGCGGGAGCTCCTACAATGAGCAGTTCTTC | CASSIAGGSSYNEQFF
TRBJ2-3 | . | . | TRBV14 | TGTGCCAGCAGCCCCCAGGGTCTTACGCAGTATTTT | CASSPQGLTQYF
TRBJ2-2 | . | . | TRBV2 | TGTGCCAGCAGTGAAGGCATTCGGTACACCGGGGAGCTGTTTTTT | CASSEGIRYTGELFF
TRBJ1-4 | TRBD1 | . | TRBV5-1 | TGCGCCAGCAGCTCAACAGGGGCAACTAATGAAAAACTGTTTTTT | CASSSTGATNEKLFF
TRBJ2-2 | . | once | TRBV2 | TGTGCCAGCAGTGCCGACACGTACACCGGGGAGCTGTTTTTT | CASSADTYTGELFF
TRBJ1-4 | . | . | TRBV19 | TGTGCCAGTAGTAGTGGCAGACTAACTAATGAAAAACTGTTTTTT | CASSSGRLTNEKLFF
TRBJ1-1 | . | . | TRBV7-9 | TGTGCCAGCACCCGAGGGACACCATCTAACACTGAAGCTTTCTTT | CASTRGTPSNTEAFF
TRBJ2-7 | . | . | TRBV5-1 | TGCGCCAGCAAGTGGGGGGGCCCCTACGAGCAGTACTTC | CASKWGGPYEQYF
TRBJ1-5 | . | . | TRBV19 | TGTGCCAGTAGCCTTGCGCGGGGATCCAGCAATCAGCCCCAGCATTTT | CASSLARGSSNQPQHF
TRBJ1-4 | TRBD1 | . | TRBV4-1 | TGCGCCAGCAGCCAAGAGGGTGTGAGGGGGCGTGAAAAACTGTTTTTT | CASSQEGVRGREKLFF
TRBJ1-2 | . | few | TRBV5-5 | TGTGCCAGCAGTCTAACAGAAAACTATGGCTACACCTTC | CASSLTENYGYTF
TRBJ1-5 | . | . | TRBV19 | TGTGCCAGTAGCATCAGGGAACAGCCCCAGCATTTT | CASSIREQPQHF
TRBJ2-7 | . | . | TRBV24-1 | TGTGCCACCAGTGATCCGAACAGGGCTAGGCCCTACGAGCAGTACTTC | CATSDPNRARPYEQYF
TRBJ1-2 | . | . | TRBV5-1 | TGCGCCAGCCGGACAGACACTACCGGCTACACCTTC | CASRTDTTGYTF
TRBJ1-2 | . | . | TRBV27 | TGTGCCAGCCGTGTTTTCGCGACCGAGCAGGCATACTATGGCTACACCTTC | CASRVFATEQAYYGYTF
TRBJ2-3 | TRBD1 | once | TRBV7-9 | TGTGCCAGCAGCTTAGGGCCCGAGGGGACAGGGACAACAGATACGCAGTATTTT | CASSLGPEGTGTTDTQYF
TRBJ1-5 | TRBD1 | . | TRBV5-1 | TGCGCCACCCCTGTCCCGGGACAGATCGGCGGTCGGTATAGCAATCAGCCCCAGCATTTT | CATPVPGQIGGRYSNQPQHF
TRBJ2-1 | . | . | TRBV4-1 | TGCGCCAGCAGCCAAGGGGCGGTGCCCAATGAGGGGCAGTTCTTC | CASSQGAVPNEGQFF
TRBJ2-1 | . | . | TRBV4-2 | TGTGCCAGCAGCCAAAGGTTAAGATCGGACAGAGCCTACAATGAGCAGTTCTTC | CASSQRLRSDRAYNEQFF
TRBJ1-2 | . | . | TRBV5-1 | TGCGCCAGCAGCCCCTCAGGGGAAAGGGGCTACACCTTC | CASSPSGERGYTF
TRBJ2-4 | TRBD2 | . | TRBV20-1 | TGCAGTGTTAGTGGCACTAGCGGGACCTTAGCCAAAAACATTCAGTACTTC | CSVSGTSGTLAKNIQYF
TRBJ2-1 | TRBD2 | . | TRBV5-1 | TGCGCCAGCAGCCTACCGGGACTAGCGGGGGGGGCTAATGAGCAGTTCTTC | CASSLPGLAGGANEQFF
TRBJ1-2 | . | . | TRBV10-2 | TGCGCCAGCAGTGAGTCGTCTACTGAAGCCCTATCTAACTATGGCTACACCTTC | CASSESSTEALSNYGYTF
TRBJ1-2 | . | . | TRBV18 | TGTGCCAGCTCCCCGAATCGCGAGAGGGCCCCACCTTATCGTAACTATGGCTACACCTTC | CASSPNRERAPPYRNYGYTF
TRBJ1-1 | TRBD1 | . | TRBV19 | TGTGCCAGTATTCCGGACAGGGGCTACACTGAAGCTTTCTTT | CASIPDRGYTEAFF